A single T cell receptor beta chain is shown here with its context. This clonotype occurred a few times. Its antigen specificity is not known. Base qualities are not recorded, but no much larger clone differs from it by a single base. Including cysteine and phenylalanine, the CDR3 has 14 amino acids. The retained sequence is limited to the CDR3, 42 bases, with the frame set at the first base. CDR1 is given as SGHNT and CDR2 as YENEEA, both from the germline V gene. Trimming removed 5 bases from V and 6 bases from J; the gene matches leave 5 bases unexplained. Libraries were prepared through 5' RACE. Sequencer: Illumina MiSeq. TCRdb took the public reads, trimmed them with fastp at Q25, ran MiXCR for clone calling and kept in-frame beta chains. CDR3 protein duplicates are merged, each entry listing the most common genes and DNA. Within this sample are roughly 87,000 distinct CDR3 sequences, with around 17% of them counted one time only. In total, the top ten clones hold over 5% of the sample.

The data stem from a study of T cells of healthy individuals (dated by TCRdb to between 2018 and 2020). The origin of this receptor is a human donor in good health. The chain links TRBV11-3 with TRBJ2-1, and TRBD1 matches 9 of the central bases. CDR3 loop: CASSGDRGANEQFF. The bases are TGTGCCAGCAGCGGCGACAGGGGGGCCAATGAGCAGTTCTTC. The full variable domain, with segments outside the CDR3 supplied by the reference TRBV11-3 and TRBJ2-1 proteins, appears as EAGVVQSPRYKIIEKKQPVAFWCNPISGHNTLYWYLQNLGQGPELLIRYENEEAVDDSQLPKDRFSAERLKGVDSTLKIQPAELGDSAVYLCASSGDRGANEQFFGPGTRLTVL.